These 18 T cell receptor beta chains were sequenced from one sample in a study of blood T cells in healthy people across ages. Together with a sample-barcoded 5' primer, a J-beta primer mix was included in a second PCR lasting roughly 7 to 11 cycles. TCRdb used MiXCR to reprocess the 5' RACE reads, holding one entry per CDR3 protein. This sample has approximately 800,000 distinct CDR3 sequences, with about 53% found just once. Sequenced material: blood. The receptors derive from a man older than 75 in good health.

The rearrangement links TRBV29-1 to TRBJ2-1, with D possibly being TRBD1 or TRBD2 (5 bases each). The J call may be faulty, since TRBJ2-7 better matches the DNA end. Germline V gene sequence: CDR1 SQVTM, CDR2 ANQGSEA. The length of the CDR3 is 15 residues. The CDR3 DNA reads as TGCAGCGCCCGGGGACGATACAGAGTTTACAATGAGCAGTACTTC. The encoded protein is CSARGRYRVYNEQYF.

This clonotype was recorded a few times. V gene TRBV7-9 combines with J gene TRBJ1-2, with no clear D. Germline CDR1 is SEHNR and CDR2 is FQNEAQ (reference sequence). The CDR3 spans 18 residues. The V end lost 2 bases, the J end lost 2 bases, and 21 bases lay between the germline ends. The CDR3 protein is CASSLFGRIDGPNYGYTF. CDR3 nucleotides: TGTGCCAGCAGCTTATTTGGGCGGATAGATGGCCCAAACTATGGCTACACCTTC.

The CDR3 DNA is TGCAGTGCCCCCGACAGGATCGGTACCACTGAAGCTTTCTTT. It specifies CSAPDRIGTTEAFF. The chain employs TRBV20-1 and TRBJ1-1; TRBD1 is a possible D gene (6 bases). Germline V lookup: CDR1 DFQATT, CDR2 SNEGSKA (reference sequence). Trimming stripped 6 bases from V and 4 bases from J, with 18 bases between. This CDR3 is built from 14 residues.

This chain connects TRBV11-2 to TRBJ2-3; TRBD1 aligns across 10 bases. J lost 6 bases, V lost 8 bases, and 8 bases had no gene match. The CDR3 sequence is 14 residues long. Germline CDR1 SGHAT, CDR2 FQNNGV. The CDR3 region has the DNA TGTGCCAGCCGCCCGGGACAGGGGATGGATACGCAGTATTTT. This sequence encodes CASRPGQGMDTQYF.

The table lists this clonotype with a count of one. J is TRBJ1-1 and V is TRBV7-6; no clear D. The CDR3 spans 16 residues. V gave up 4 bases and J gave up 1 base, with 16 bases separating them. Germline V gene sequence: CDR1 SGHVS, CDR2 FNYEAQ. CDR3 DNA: TGTGCCAGCAGCTCAAGACGGGCCCCGCCGAACACTGAAGCTTTCTTT. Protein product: CASSSRRAPPNTEAFF.

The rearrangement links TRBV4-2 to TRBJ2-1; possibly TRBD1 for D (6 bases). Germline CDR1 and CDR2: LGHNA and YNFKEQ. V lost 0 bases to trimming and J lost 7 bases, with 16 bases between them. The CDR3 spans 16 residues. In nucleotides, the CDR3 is TGTGCCAGCAGCCAAGATTCCCAGGGGTCAGGAAATGAGCAGTTCTTC. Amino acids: CASSQDSQGSGNEQFF.

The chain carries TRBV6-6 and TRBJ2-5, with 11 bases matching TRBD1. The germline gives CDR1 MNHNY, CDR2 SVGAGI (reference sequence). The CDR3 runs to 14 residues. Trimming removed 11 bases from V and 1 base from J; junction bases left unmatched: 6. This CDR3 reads CAAKGTGGQETQYF. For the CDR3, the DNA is TGTGCCGCCAAAGGGACAGGGGGCCAAGAGACCCAGTACTTC.

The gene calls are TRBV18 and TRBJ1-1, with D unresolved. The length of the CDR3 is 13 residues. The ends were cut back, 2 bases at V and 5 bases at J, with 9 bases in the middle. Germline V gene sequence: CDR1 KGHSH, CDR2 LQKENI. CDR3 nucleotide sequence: TGTGCCAGCTCACCATCCAGGCAAACTGAAGCTTTCTTT. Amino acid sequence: CASSPSRQTEAFF.

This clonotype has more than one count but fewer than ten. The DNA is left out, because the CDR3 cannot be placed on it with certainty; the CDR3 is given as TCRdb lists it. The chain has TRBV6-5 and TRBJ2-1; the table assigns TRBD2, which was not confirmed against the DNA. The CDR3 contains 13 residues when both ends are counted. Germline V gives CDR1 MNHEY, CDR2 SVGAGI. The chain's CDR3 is CASSRDFGNEQFF.

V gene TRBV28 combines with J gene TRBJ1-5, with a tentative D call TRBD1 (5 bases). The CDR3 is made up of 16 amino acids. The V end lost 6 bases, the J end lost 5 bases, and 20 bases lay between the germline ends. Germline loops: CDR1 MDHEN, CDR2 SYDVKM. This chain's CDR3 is CASSLGTGINHQPQHF. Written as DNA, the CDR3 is TGTGCCAGCAGCCTTGGGACGGGGATAAATCATCAGCCCCAGCATTTT.

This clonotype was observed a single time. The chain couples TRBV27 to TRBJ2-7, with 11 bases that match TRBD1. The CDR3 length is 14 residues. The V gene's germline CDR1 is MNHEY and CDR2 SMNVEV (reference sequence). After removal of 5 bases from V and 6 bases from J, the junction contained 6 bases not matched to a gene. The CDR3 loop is CASSVGQGAFEQYF. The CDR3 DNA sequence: TGTGCCAGCAGTGTCGGACAGGGGGCATTCGAGCAGTACTTC.

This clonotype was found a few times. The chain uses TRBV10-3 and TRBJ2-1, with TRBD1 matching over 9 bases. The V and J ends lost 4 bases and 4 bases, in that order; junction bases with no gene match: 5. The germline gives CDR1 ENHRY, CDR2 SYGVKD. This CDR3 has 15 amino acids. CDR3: CAISGEGQGYNEQFF. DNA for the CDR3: TGTGCCATCAGTGGGGAGGGACAGGGATACAATGAGCAGTTCTTC.

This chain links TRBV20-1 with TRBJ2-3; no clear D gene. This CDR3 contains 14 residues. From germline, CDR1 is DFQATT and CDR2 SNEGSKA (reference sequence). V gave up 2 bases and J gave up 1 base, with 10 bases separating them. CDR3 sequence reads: CSARNFQGTDTQYF. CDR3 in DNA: TGCAGTGCTAGAAATTTTCAGGGCACAGATACGCAGTATTTT.

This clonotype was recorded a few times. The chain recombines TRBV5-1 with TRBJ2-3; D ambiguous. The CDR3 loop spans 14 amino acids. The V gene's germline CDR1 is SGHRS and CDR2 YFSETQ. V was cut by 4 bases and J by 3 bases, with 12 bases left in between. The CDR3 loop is CASSQKVETDTQYF. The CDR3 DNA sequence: TGCGCCAGCAGCCAGAAAGTTGAAACAGATACGCAGTATTTT.

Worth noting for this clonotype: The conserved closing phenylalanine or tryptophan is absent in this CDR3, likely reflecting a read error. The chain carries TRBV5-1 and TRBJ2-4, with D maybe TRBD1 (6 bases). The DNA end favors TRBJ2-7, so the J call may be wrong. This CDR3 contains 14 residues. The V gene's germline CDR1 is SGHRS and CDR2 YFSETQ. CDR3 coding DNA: TGCGCCAGCAGCTTGGCATGGCAGGGGTACGAGCAGTACCTC. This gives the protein CASSLAWQGYEQYL.

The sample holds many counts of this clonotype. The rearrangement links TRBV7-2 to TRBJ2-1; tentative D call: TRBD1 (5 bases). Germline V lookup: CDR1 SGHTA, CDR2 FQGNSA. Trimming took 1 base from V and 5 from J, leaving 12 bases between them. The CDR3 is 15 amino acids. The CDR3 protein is CASSLDNRPNNEQFF. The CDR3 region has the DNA TGTGCCAGCAGCTTAGACAACAGGCCGAACAATGAGCAGTTCTTC.

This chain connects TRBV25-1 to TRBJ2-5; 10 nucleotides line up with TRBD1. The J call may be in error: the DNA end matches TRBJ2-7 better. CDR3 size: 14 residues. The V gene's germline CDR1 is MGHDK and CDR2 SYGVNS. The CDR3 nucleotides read TGTGCCAGCAGTGGACAGGGGGCGGCAGGCGAGCAGTACTTC. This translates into CASSGQGAAGEQYF.

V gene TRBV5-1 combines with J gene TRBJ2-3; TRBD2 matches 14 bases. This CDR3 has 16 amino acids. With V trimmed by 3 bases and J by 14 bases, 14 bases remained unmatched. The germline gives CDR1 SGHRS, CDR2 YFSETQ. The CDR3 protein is CASSSGLAGDYRYAYF. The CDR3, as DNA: TGCGCCAGCAGCTCGGGACTAGCGGGAGACTACAGATACGCGTATTTT.